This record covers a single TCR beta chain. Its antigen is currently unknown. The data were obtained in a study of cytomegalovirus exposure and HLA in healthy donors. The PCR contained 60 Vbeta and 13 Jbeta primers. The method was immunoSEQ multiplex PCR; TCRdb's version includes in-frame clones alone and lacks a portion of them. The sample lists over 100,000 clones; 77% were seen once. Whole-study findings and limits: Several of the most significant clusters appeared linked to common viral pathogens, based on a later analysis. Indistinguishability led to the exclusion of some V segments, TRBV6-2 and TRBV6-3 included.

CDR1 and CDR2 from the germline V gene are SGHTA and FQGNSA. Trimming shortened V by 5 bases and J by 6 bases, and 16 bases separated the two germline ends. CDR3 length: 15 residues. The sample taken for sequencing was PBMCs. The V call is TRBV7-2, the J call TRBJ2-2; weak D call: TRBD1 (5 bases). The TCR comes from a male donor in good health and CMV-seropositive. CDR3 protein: CASSLGPRSAGELFF. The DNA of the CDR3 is TGTGCCAGCAGCCTGGGGCCGAGGAGCGCCGGGGAGCTGTTTTTT.